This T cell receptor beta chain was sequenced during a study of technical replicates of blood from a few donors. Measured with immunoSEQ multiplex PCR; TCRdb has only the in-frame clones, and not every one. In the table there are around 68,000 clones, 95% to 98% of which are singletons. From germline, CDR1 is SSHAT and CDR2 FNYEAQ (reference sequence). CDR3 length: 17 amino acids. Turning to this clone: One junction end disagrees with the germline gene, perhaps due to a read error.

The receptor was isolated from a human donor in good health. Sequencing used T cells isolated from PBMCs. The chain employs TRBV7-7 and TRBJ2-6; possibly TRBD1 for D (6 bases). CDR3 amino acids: CASSLNREISGANVLTF. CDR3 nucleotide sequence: TGTGCTAGCAGCTTAAACAGGGAAATTAGTGGGGCCAACGTCCTGACTTTC. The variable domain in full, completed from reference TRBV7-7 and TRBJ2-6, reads GAGVSQSPRYKVTKRGQDVTLRCDPISSHATLYWYQQALGQGPEFLTYFNYEAQPDKSGLPSDRFSAERPEGSISTLTIQRTEQRDSAMYRCASSLNREISGANVLTFGAGSRLTVL.